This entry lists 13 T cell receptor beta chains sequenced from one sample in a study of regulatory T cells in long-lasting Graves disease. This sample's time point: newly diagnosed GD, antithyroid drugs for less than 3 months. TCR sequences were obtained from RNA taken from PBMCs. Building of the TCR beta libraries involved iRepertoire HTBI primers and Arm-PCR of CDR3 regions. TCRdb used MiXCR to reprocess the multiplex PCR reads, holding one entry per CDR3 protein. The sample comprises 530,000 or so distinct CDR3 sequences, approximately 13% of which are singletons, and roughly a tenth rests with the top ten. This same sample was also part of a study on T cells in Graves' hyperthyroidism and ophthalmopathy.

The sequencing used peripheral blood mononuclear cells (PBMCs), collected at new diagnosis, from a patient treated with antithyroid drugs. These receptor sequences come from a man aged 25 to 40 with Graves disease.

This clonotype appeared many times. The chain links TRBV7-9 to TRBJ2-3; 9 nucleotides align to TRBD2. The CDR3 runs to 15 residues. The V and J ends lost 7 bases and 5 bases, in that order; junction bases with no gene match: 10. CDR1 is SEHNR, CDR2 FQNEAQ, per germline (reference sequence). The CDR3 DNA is TGTGCCAGCACCCGTCAGGGCGGGAGGGGAGATACGCAGTATTTT. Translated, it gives CASTRQGGRGDTQYF.

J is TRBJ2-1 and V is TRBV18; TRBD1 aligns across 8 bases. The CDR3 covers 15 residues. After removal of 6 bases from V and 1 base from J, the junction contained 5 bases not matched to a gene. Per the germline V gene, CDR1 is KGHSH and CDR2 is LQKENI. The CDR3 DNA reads TGTGCCAGCTCGCCAGGGGGCACTTCCTACAATGAGCAGTTCTTC. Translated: CASSPGGTSYNEQFF.

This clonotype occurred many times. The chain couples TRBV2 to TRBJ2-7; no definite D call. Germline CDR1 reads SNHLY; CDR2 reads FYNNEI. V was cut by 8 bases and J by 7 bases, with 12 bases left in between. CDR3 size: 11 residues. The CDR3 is CASRQAREQYF. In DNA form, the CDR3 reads TGTGCCAGCCGGCAAGCTCGAGAGCAGTACTTC. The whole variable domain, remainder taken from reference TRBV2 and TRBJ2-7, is EPEVTQTPSHQVTQMGQEVILRCVPISNHLYFYWYRQILGQKVEFLVSFYNNEISEKSEIFDDQFSVERPDGSNFTLKIRSTKLEDSAMYFCASRQAREQYFGPGTRLTVT.

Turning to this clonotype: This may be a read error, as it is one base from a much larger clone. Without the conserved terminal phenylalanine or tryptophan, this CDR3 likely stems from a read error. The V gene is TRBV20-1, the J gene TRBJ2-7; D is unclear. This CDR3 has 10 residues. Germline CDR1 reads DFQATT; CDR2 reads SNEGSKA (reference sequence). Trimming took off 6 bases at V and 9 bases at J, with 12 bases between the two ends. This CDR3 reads CSASPIGQYL. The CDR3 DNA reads TGCAGTGCCTCCCCTATCGGGCAGTACCTC.

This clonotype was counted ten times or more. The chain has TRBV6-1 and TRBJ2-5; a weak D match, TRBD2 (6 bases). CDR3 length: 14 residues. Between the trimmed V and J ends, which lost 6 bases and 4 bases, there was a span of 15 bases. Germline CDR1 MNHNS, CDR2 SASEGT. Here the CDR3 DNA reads TGTGCCAGCAGCTGGGGACGGAGGGGAGAGACCCAGTACTTC. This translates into CASSWGRRGETQYF.

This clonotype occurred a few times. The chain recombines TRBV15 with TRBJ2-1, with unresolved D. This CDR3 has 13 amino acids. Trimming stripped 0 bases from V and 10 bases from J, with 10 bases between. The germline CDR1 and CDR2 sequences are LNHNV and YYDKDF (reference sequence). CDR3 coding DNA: TGTGCCACCAGCAGAGATTCTGGGTGGGAGCAGTTCTTC. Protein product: CATSRDSGWEQFF.

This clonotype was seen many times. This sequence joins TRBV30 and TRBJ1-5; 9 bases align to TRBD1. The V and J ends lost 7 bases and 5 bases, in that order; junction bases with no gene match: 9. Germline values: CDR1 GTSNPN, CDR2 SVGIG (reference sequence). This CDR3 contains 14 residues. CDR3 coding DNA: TGTGCCTTGGCCCCTGGGACAGGGTATCAGCCCCAGCATTTT. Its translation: CALAPGTGYQPQHF.

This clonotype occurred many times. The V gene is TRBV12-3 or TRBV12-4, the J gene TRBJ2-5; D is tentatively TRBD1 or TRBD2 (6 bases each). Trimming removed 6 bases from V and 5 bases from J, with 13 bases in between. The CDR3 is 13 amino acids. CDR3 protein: CASSPRGRETQYF. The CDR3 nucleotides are TGTGCCAGCAGCCCCCGGGGGCGGGAGACCCAGTACTTC.

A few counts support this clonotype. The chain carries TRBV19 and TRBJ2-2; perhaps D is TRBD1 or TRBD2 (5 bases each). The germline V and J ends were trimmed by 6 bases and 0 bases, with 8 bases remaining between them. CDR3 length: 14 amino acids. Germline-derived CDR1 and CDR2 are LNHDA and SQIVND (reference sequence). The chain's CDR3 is CASRGPPNTGELFF. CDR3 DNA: TGTGCCAGTAGGGGACCGCCGAACACCGGGGAGCTGTTTTTT.

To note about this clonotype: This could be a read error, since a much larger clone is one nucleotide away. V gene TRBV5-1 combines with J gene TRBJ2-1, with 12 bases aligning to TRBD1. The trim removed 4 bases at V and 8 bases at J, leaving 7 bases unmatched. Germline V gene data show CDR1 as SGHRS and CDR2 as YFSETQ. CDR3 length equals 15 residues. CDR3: CASSETGQGAHEQFF. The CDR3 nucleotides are TGCGCCAGCAGCGAAACGGGACAGGGGGCACATGAGCAGTTCTTC.

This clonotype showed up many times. The CDR3 sequence is CASKSWEGGTGELFF. In nucleotides, the CDR3 is TGTGCCAGCAAGAGTTGGGAGGGGGGCACCGGGGAGCTGTTTTTT. The chain is built from TRBV27 and TRBJ2-2; D perhaps matches TRBD2 (7 bases). CDR3 length: 15 residues. Germline CDR1 MNHEY, CDR2 SMNVEV (reference sequence). The V end lost 7 bases, the J end lost 4 bases, and 16 bases lay between the germline ends.

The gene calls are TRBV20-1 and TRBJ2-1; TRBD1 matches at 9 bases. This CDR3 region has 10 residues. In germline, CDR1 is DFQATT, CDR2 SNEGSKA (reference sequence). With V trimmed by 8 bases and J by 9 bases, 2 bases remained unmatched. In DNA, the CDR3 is TGCAGTCTACAGGGGGCTGAGCAGTTCTTC. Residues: CSLQGAEQFF.

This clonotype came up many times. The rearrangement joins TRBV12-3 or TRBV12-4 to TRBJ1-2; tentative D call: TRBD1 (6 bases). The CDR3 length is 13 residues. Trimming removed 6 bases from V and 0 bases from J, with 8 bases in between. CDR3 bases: TGTGCCAGCAGGTGGACAGCTAACTATGGCTACACCTTC. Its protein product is CASRWTANYGYTF.